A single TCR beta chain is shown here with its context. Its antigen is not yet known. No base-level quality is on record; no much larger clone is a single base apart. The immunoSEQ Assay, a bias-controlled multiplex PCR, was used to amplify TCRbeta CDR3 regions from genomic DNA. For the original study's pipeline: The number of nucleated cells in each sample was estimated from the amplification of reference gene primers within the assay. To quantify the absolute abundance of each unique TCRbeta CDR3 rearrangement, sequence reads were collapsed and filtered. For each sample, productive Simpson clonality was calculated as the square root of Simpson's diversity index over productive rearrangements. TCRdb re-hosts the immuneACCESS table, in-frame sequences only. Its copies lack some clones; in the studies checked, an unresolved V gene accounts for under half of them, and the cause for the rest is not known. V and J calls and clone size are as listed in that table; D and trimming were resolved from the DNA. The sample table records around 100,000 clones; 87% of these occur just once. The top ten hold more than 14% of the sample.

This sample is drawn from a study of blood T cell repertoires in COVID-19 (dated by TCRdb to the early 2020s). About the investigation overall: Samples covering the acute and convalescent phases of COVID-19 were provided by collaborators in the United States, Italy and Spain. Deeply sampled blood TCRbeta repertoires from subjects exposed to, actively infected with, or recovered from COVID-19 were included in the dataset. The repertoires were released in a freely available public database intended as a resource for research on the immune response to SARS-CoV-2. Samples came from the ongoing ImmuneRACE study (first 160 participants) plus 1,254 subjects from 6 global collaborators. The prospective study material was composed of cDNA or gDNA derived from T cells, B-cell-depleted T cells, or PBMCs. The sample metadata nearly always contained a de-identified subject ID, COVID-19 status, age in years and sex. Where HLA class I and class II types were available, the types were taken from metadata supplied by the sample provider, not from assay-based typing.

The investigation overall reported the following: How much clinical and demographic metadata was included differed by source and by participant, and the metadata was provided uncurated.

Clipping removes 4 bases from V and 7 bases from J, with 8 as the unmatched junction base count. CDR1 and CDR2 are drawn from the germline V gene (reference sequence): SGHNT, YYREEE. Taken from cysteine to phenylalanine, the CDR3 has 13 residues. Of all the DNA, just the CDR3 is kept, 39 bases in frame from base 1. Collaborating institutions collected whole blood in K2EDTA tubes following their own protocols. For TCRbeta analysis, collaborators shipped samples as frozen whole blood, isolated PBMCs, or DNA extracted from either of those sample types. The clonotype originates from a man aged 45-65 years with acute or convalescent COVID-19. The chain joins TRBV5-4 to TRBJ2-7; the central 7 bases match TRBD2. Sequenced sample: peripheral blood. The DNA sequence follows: TGTGCCAGCAGCCGTCTGGGGGGGAGGGAGCAGTACTTC. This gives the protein CASSRLGGREQYF.